Listed here is a single T cell receptor (beta chain). Its antigen is undetermined. These data are taken from a study of T cells in Graves' hyperthyroidism and ophthalmopathy. For the study at large: Specimen type is peripheral blood, collected at initial diagnosis prior to any treatment.

Study results and limitations: Ophthalmopathy was distinguished from stable hyperthyroidism by 13 V-J signatures.

The source material, RNA transcripts, was used to amplify TCR beta CDR3 regions. Initially, a first-round RT-PCR of the TCR CDR3 employed the HTBI primer set. One entry per CDR3 protein, called by TCRdb with MiXCR from the multiplex PCR reads. The sample has 300,000 to 350,000 distinct CDR3 sequences, roughly 15% seen once. Sequencing was performed on blood. The sequence came from a man aged 30 to 39 with Graves' hyperthyroidism.

The CDR3 region is CASSLTGAPEAFF. CDR3 nucleotide sequence: TGTGCCAGCAGCCTTACGGGGGCCCCTGAAGCTTTCTTT. The chain employs TRBV14 and TRBJ1-1; tentatively, D is TRBD1 (6 bases). The CDR3 extends over 13 amino acids. V was trimmed by 4 bases and J by 6 bases, leaving 12 bases between them. The germline CDR1 and CDR2 sequences are SGHDN and FVKESK.